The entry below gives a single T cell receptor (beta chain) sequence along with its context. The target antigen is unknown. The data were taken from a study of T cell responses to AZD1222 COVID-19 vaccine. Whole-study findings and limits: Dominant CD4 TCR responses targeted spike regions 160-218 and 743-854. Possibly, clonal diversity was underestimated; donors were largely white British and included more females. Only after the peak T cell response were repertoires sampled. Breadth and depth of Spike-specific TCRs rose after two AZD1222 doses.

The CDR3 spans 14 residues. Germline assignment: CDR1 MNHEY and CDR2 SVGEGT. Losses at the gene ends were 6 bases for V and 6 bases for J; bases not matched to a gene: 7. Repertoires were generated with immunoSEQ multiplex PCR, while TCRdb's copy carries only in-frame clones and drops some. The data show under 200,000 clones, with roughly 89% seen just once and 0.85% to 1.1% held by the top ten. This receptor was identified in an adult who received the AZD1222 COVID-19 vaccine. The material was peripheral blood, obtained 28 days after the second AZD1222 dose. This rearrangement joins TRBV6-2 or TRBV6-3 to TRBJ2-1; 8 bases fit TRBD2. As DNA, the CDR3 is TGTGCCAGCAGCCTAGCGGGCAGTTTCAATGAGCAGTTCTTC. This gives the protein CASSLAGSFNEQFF.